The clone carrying this T cell receptor (beta chain) has only a few counts. The target antigen is unknown. Trimming removed 4 bases from V and 6 bases from J, with 19 bases in between. The V gene's germline CDR1 is LGHNT and CDR2 FRNRAP. This CDR3 spans 17 amino acids. CDR3 and TCR beta VDJ profiling relied on genomic DNA as the template. TCRdb called the reads again in MiXCR, with one record for every CDR3 protein. The sample lists about 160,000 distinct CDR3 sequences, 70% to 75% occurring once. The data belong to a study of CD8+CD57+ T cells in acquired aplastic anemia. Overall study: Sorted CD4+ and CD8+ cells yielded DNA averaging around 3 ug.

Selection for sequencing was limited to patients who had shown CD8+CD57+ cell expansion by flow cytometry. Study outcomes and limitations: Between patients and controls, CD8+ Simpson's diversity did not vary significantly.

The gene calls are TRBV12-5 and TRBJ1-6, with D hard to call. The sequenced sample was sorted CD4+, CD8+, or CD8+CD57+ T cells (not recorded which) from PBMCs. This clonotype originated in a human donor with aplastic anemia. The CDR3 DNA is TGTGCTAGTGGTTCGGGGATCGAAACACAGACTAATTCACCCCTCCACTTT. As protein: CASGSGIETQTNSPLHF.